This T cell receptor (beta chain) was identified during a study of cytomegalovirus exposure and HLA in healthy donors. CDR3 length equals 16 residues. The junction had 11 bases not matched to a gene; V was cut back by 4 bases and J by 5 bases. The V gene's germline CDR1 is SGHDT and CDR2 YYEEEE. This clone was seen only a few times. The PCR had 60 Vbeta and 13 Jbeta primers. The table came from immunoSEQ multiplex PCR; TCRdb's copy has only in-frame clones and leaves some out. Of over 80,000 clones in the sample, around 72% are singletons; the top ten hold more than 3%. The clonotype was recovered from a man aged 35 to 55 in good health and CMV-seronegative. The genes are TRBV5-6 and TRBJ2-5; 10 bases agree with TRBD2. Sequencing was performed on PBMCs. The CDR3 protein is CASSLSPGLATETQYF. The CDR3 DNA sequence: TGTGCCAGCAGCCTCTCGCCGGGACTAGCGACGGAGACCCAGTACTTC.